Following are 30 T cell receptor beta chains from one sample sequenced in a study of PD-1 blockade in classical Hodgkin lymphoma. Every patient had relapsed following autologous stem cell transplantation, and cohorts differed in brentuximab vedotin exposure. Clones were read by immunoSEQ multiplex PCR, and TCRdb kept only the in-frame ones, dropping some. The table has approximately 150,000 clones, nearly 80% seen once. The sample here was peripheral blood mononuclear cells (PBMCs), taken before the second cycle of nivolumab. The receptors were sampled from a human donor with classical Hodgkin lymphoma.

The chain recombines TRBV6-6 with TRBJ1-5; 7 nucleotides agree with TRBD1. Trimming removed 5 bases from V and 1 base from J; junction bases left unmatched: 2. The germline CDR1 and CDR2 sequences are MNHNY and SVGAGI (reference sequence). The CDR3 runs 14 residues. The CDR3 nucleotides are TGTGCCAGCAGTCGGACAGGCAGCAATCAGCCCCAGCATTTT. Translated: CASSRTGSNQPQHF.

The chain combines TRBV28 with TRBJ2-5; D perhaps matches TRBD1 (6 bases). The CDR3 spans 13 residues. V shed 4 bases and J shed 1 base, with 7 bases lying between them. From germline, CDR1 is MDHEN and CDR2 SYDVKM. The CDR3 DNA sequence: TGTGCCAGCAGTTCAGGGGCCCAAGAGACCCAGTACTTC. It encodes CASSSGAQETQYF.

The V call is TRBV9, the J call TRBJ1-2; 8 bases fit TRBD1. V shed 2 bases, J shed 7 bases, and the junction held 10 bases outside the gene matches. The length of the CDR3 is 15 residues. CDR1 and CDR2 from the germline V gene are SGDLS and YYNGEE. The CDR3 DNA sequence: TGTGCCAGCAGCGTGGACAGGGTCGGAGGACGTGGCTACACCTTC. Amino acid sequence: CASSVDRVGGRGYTF.

The gene calls are TRBV29-1 and TRBJ1-1; 8 nucleotides line up with TRBD1. The CDR3 length is 14 residues. With V trimmed by 2 bases and J by 5 bases, 7 bases remained unmatched. Germline V gene lookup returns CDR1 SQVTM and CDR2 ANQGSEA. The DNA for the CDR3 is TGCAGCGTTGAATGGTCAGGGGGCGGTACTGAAGCTTTCTTT. It codes for CSVEWSGGGTEAFF.

This chain joins TRBV30 and TRBJ2-7; tentatively, D is TRBD2 (5 bases). The ends were cut back, 2 bases at V and 3 bases at J, with 8 bases in the middle. CDR1 is GTSNPN, CDR2 SVGIG, per germline (reference sequence). This CDR3 has 12 residues. Written as DNA, the CDR3 is TGTGCCTGGAGTTTGAGGGTCTACGAGCAGTACTTC. Amino acid sequence: CAWSLRVYEQYF.

The CDR3 coding sequence is TGTGCCAGCAGCATGACAGGGGTCGCTTACGAGCAGTACTTC. It yields the protein CASSMTGVAYEQYF. The chain combines TRBV7-9 with TRBJ2-7, with 8 positions matching TRBD1. Germline V gene lookup returns CDR1 SEHNR and CDR2 FQNEAQ (reference sequence). The CDR3 loop spans 14 amino acids. The V gene end was trimmed by 5 bases and the J gene end by 4 bases; junction bases not matched to a gene: 7.

V gene TRBV28 combines with J gene TRBJ1-1; D might be TRBD1 (6 bases). The CDR3 runs 13 residues. Germline CDR1 reads MDHEN; CDR2 reads SYDVKM. Trimming stripped 6 bases from V and 1 base from J, with 9 bases between. This chain's CDR3 is CASRTQGNTEAFF. CDR3 nucleotide sequence: TGTGCCAGCAGGACACAGGGGAACACTGAAGCTTTCTTT.

The chain has TRBV6-5 and TRBJ1-2, with D perhaps TRBD1 (6 bases). V dropped 0 bases and J dropped 3 bases, with 14 bases sitting between them. Germline V lookup: CDR1 MNHEY, CDR2 SVGAGI. The CDR3 has 16 amino acids. CDR3 nucleotides: TGTGCCAGCAGTTACTCGGGGGGCGCCGGGGACTATGGCTACACCTTC. This encodes CASSYSGGAGDYGYTF.

The chain uses TRBV5-6 and TRBJ1-1, with 8 bases lining up with TRBD1. V gave up 0 bases and J gave up 6 bases; unmatched junction bases: 7. The CDR3 covers 15 residues. CDR1 and CDR2 from the germline V gene are SGHDT and YYEEEE. In DNA form, the CDR3 reads TGTGCCAGCAGCTTGGGGACAGGGAGAGTCTCTGAAGCTTTCTTT. Protein: CASSLGTGRVSEAFF.

The chain recombines TRBV7-3 with TRBJ2-3; 8 bases are a match to TRBD2. V dropped 2 bases and J dropped 2; count of bases not matched to a gene: 3. The CDR3 consists of 15 residues. Per the germline V gene, CDR1 is SGHTA and CDR2 is FQGTGA. Here the CDR3 DNA reads TGTGCCAGCAGCTTACGGGGGGGCCCCACAGATACGCAGTATTTT. Encoded protein: CASSLRGGPTDTQYF.

A single count supports this clone. The chain joins TRBV7-9 to TRBJ2-7, with 10 bases matching TRBD2. The germline V gene encodes CDR1 SEHNR and CDR2 FQNEAQ (reference sequence). The CDR3 totals 15 residues. The trim removed 2 bases at V and 4 bases at J, leaving 5 bases unmatched. This CDR3 is CASSLQASGSYEQYF. For the CDR3, the DNA is TGTGCCAGCAGCTTACAGGCTAGCGGGAGTTACGAGCAGTACTTC.

This chain connects TRBV7-7 to TRBJ2-7; D is uncertain. In germline, CDR1 is SSHAT, CDR2 FNYEAQ (reference sequence). V shed 1 base and J shed 2 bases, with 6 bases lying between them. The CDR3 runs to 13 residues. The CDR3, as DNA: TGTGCCAGCAGCTTAGGTTTGGCCTACGAGCAGTACTTC. Translating gives CASSLGLAYEQYF.

This clone was observed once. V is TRBV18 and J is TRBJ1-5; 7 bases fit TRBD1. This CDR3 has 15 residues. V was clipped by 6 bases and J by 11 bases; unmatched bases: 16. Germline loops: CDR1 KGHSH, CDR2 LQKENI. CDR3 residues: CASSRQGSAGVSQHF. As DNA, the CDR3 is TGTGCCAGCTCCCGACAGGGCTCCGCGGGGGTGTCCCAGCATTTT.

This clone was seen repeatedly, ten times or more. The rearrangement uses TRBV23-1 and TRBJ2-2, with D possibly TRBD2 on 6 matching bases. TRBV23-1 is classed as an ORF, of uncertain function. This CDR3 has 16 residues. The V and J ends lost 8 bases and 0 bases respectively, with 16 bases between them. Here the CDR3 DNA reads TGCGCCAGCCCCCCCGGCGGGGCAGCGAACACCGGGGAGCTGTTTTTT. This sequence encodes CASPPGGAANTGELFF.

This clone appeared a few times. The V and J genes are TRBV7-9 and TRBJ1-1, with a possible D match to TRBD1 (5 bases). CDR1 is SEHNR and CDR2 is FQNEAQ in the germline V gene (reference sequence). Trimming removed 5 bases from V and 3 bases from J, with 13 bases in between. The CDR3 consists of 14 residues. In DNA, the CDR3 is TGTGCCAGCAGCGAACGGGGGACGGACACTGAAGCTTTCTTT. It is translated as CASSERGTDTEAFF.

This chain connects TRBV19 to TRBJ2-3; no definite D call. CDR3 size: 13 residues. Per germline, CDR1 LNHDA and CDR2 SQIVND (reference sequence). The V end was cut by 4 bases, the J end by 2 bases, with 7 bases between. The CDR3 here is CASSREPTDTQYF. The CDR3 DNA is TGTGCCAGTAGTAGAGAGCCCACAGATACGCAGTATTTT.

The V call is TRBV19, the J call TRBJ1-2; 9 bases align to TRBD1. V trimming: 5 bases; J trimming: 0 bases; junction bases outside the gene matches: 1. The CDR3 has 14 amino acids. Germline loops: CDR1 LNHDA, CDR2 SQIVND (reference sequence). The CDR3 DNA is TGTGCCAGTAGTCGGACAGGGGCTAACTATGGCTACACCTTC. It translates to CASSRTGANYGYTF.

The chain uses TRBV4-1 and TRBJ1-2; 7 bases agree with TRBD1. Per the germline V gene, CDR1 is MGHRA and CDR2 is YSYEKL. The length of the CDR3 is 19 residues. Germline trimming cut 2 bases from V and 2 bases from J; bases unmatched to any gene: 17. The CDR3 nucleotides read TGCGCCAGCAGCCAATCTGGGAGGGGAACAGGGGTCCTAAACTATGGCTACACCTTC. Its protein product is CASSQSGRGTGVLNYGYTF.

The CDR3 region is CASSNTGQGLSGANVLTF. As DNA, the CDR3 is TGTGCCAGCAGCAATACGGGACAGGGACTCTCTGGGGCCAACGTCCTGACTTTC. The chain carries TRBV5-6 and TRBJ2-6; 9 bases are shared with TRBD1. The CDR3 extends over 18 amino acids. Unmatched junction bases numbered 8, after V lost 4 bases and J lost 0 bases. In germline, CDR1 is SGHDT, CDR2 YYEEEE.

This rearrangement joins TRBV6-6 to TRBJ1-2, with D maybe TRBD1 (5 bases). This CDR3 is built from 16 residues. Between the trimmed V and J ends, which lost 2 bases and 5 bases, there was a span of 18 bases. Germline CDR1 is MNHNY and CDR2 is SVGAGI (reference sequence). The CDR3 nucleotides are TGTGCCAGCAGTTACCTGGCGTCAGGTCCAGGGTATGGCTACACCTTC. Amino acids: CASSYLASGPGYGYTF.

The J gene is TRBJ2-7, the V gene TRBV9; D gene unclear. Germline V lookup: CDR1 SGDLS, CDR2 YYNGEE. Trimming stripped 0 bases from V and 2 bases from J, with 15 bases between. The CDR3 consists of 16 residues. The CDR3 protein is CASSVDVLSRPYEQYF. CDR3 coding DNA: TGTGCCAGCAGCGTAGACGTCCTCTCCAGGCCCTACGAGCAGTACTTC. Supplemented by reference TRBV9 and TRBJ2-7, the full variable domain reads DSGVTQTPKHLITATGQRVTLRCSPRSGDLSVYWYQQSLDQGLQFLIQYYNGEERAKGNILERFSAQQFPDLHSELNLSSLELGDSALYFCASSVDVLSRPYEQYFGPGTRLTVT.

The CDR3 nucleotides read TGTGCCAGCGGGTTGAGGTCGGAGACCCAGTACTTC. This encodes CASGLRSETQYF. V gene TRBV25-1 combines with J gene TRBJ2-5; D unclear. This CDR3 has 12 amino acids. Trimming left V 8 bases short and J 5 bases short, with 12 bases between. Germline CDR1 reads MGHDK; CDR2 reads SYGVNS.

This clone appeared once. The chain uses TRBV6-5 and TRBJ1-2; D remains unclear. V was pared by 5 bases and J by 10 bases, with 14 bases between. The germline gives CDR1 MNHEY, CDR2 SVGAGI. There are 12 residues in the CDR3. The CDR3 DNA reads TGTGCCAGCAGTCCCCATTTGACAACCTACACCTTC. Protein sequence: CASSPHLTTYTF.

The chain is built from TRBV27 and TRBJ2-3; 10 nucleotides align to TRBD2. The germline V gene encodes CDR1 MNHEY and CDR2 SMNVEV (reference sequence). The CDR3 length is 18 residues. Losses at the gene ends were 5 bases for V and 3 bases for J; bases not matched to a gene: 14. CDR3: CASSPRLASGRLTDTQYF. The CDR3 nucleotides are TGTGCCAGCAGTCCCCGCTTGGCTAGCGGGAGACTAACAGATACGCAGTATTTT.

The chain carries TRBV6-6 and TRBJ2-2, with D possibly TRBD1 on 6 matching bases. Germline CDR1 and CDR2: MNHNY and SVGAGI (reference sequence). The CDR3 is 14 residues long. V dropped 2 bases and J dropped 4 bases, with 8 bases sitting between them. The CDR3: CASSYADSTGELFF. The CDR3, as DNA: TGTGCCAGCAGTTACGCGGACAGCACCGGGGAGCTGTTTTTT.

V usage is TRBV4-1 and J usage is TRBJ2-5; a possible D gene is TRBD1 (6 bases). Trimming stripped 2 bases from V and 2 bases from J, with 18 bases between. Germline V gene data show CDR1 as MGHRA and CDR2 as YSYEKL. The CDR3 consists of 17 residues. The CDR3 coding sequence is TGCGCCAGCAGCCAATCCCCCCAGGGACACGGACAAGAGACCCAGTACTTC. As protein: CASSQSPQGHGQETQYF.

The rearrangement links TRBV6-6 to TRBJ2-7; TRBD1 agrees at 7 bases. With V trimmed by 6 bases and J by 6 bases, 5 bases remained unmatched. The CDR3 contains 12 residues. CDR1 MNHNY and CDR2 SVGAGI come from the germline V gene (reference sequence). The CDR3 DNA reads as TGTGCCAGCAGCATACAGGGGATCGAGCAGTACTTC. This encodes CASSIQGIEQYF.

This chain connects TRBV7-9 to TRBJ1-5, with 9 nucleotides matching TRBD1. J gave up 5 bases and V 3 bases, and 2 bases lay outside the gene matches. Germline V gene sequence: CDR1 SEHNR, CDR2 FQNEAQ (reference sequence). This CDR3 is 14 amino acids long. CDR3 sequence: CASSLGQGDQPQHF. For the CDR3, the DNA is TGTGCCAGCAGCTTGGGACAGGGCGATCAGCCCCAGCATTTT.

The chain is built from TRBV28 and TRBJ2-1; the match to TRBD2 covers 7 bases. Germline CDR1 reads MDHEN; CDR2 reads SYDVKM. Unmatched junction bases numbered 10, after V lost 6 bases and J lost 8 bases. This CDR3 is 14 amino acids long. This chain's CDR3 is CASRTRTSPHEQFF. The CDR3 DNA reads TGTGCCAGCAGAACCCGGACTAGTCCCCATGAGCAGTTCTTC.

This chain links TRBV7-6 with TRBJ2-5, with TRBD1 matching 9 bases. Unmatched junction bases numbered 9, after V lost 1 base and J lost 3 bases. The CDR3 consists of 17 residues. Germline V gives CDR1 SGHVS, CDR2 FNYEAQ. The DNA of the CDR3 is TGTGCCAGCAGCTTAGAACCGGGACAGGGTGCAAAAGAGACCCAGTACTTC. Its translation: CASSLEPGQGAKETQYF. The variable domain in full, completed from reference TRBV7-6 and TRBJ2-5, reads GAGVSQSPRYKVTKRGQDVALRCDPISGHVSLYWYRQALGQGPEFLTYFNYEAQQDKSGLPNDRFSAERPEGSISTLTIQRTEQRDSAMYRCASSLEPGQGAKETQYFGPGTRLLVL.